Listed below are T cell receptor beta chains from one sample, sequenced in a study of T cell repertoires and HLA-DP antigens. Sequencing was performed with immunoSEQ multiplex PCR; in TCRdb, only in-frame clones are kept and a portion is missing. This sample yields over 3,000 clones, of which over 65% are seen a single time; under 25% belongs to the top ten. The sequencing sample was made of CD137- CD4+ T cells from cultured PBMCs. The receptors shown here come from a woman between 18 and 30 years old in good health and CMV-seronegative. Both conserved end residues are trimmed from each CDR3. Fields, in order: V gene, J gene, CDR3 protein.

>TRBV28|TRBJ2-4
ASSAPLVLKNIQY
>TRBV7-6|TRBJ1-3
ASSLARVGNTIY
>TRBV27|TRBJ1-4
ASGRINEKLF
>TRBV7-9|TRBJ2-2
ASTGTGVTGELF
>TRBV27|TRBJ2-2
ASSWLAGLDTGELF
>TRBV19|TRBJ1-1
ASRWDRGTEAF
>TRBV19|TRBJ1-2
ATRRKQGADYGYT
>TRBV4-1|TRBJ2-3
ASSRAGGNTDTQY
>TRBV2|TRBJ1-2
ASSSLPNYGYT
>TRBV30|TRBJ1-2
AWSGQGADGYT
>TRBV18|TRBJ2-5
ASSPQVARGETQY
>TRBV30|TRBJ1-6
AWSGGHSHSSYNSPLH
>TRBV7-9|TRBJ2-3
ASSSGLAASTDTQY
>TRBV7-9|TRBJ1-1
ASSPENTEAF
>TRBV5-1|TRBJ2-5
ASSPLPSGGGETQY
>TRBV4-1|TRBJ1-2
ASSLSVSEVGYT
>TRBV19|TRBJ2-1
ATKITAAGSYNEQF
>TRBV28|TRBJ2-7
ASSPRQGDFQPYEQY
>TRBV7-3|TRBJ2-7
ASSLDGSSYEQY
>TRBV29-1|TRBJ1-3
SPAAGAASGNTIY
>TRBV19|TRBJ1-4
ASSIFIVTANEKLF
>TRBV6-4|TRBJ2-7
ASSDSNNRVMYEQY
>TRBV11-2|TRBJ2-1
ASSFYNEQF